These 14 T cell receptor beta chains originate from one sample sequenced in a study of blood T cell repertoires in COVID-19. The protocol was immunoSEQ multiplex PCR, while the TCRdb copy is restricted to in-frame clones and leaves out a portion. The data hold under 200,000 clones, with less than 85% observed a single time. Sequencing was done on a sample of PBMCs or T cells enriched from blood (not recorded which). These receptors all stem from an older woman with acute COVID-19.

The V call is TRBV5-1, the J call TRBJ1-1; 7 positions agree with TRBD1. There are 12 residues in the CDR3. CDR1 SGHRS and CDR2 YFSETQ come from the germline V gene. V trimming: 1 base; J trimming: 10 bases; junction bases outside the gene matches: 4. The chain's CDR3 is CASSLTGEAAFF. The CDR3 coding sequence is TGCGCCAGCAGCTTGACAGGGGAGGCAGCTTTCTTT. Full variable domain (missing parts from reference TRBV5-1 and TRBJ1-1): KAGVTQTPRYLIKTRGQQVTLSCSPISGHRSVSWYQQTPGQGLQFLFEYFSETQRNKGNFPGRFSGRQFSNSRSEMNVSTLELGDSALYLCASSLTGEAAFFGQGTRLTVV.

This clone was seen a handful of times. The chain has TRBV27 and TRBJ2-2; 9 nucleotides match TRBD2. From germline, CDR1 is MNHEY and CDR2 SMNVEV (reference sequence). The CDR3 runs 18 residues. The trim removed 3 bases at V and 5 bases at J, leaving 13 bases unmatched. The CDR3 sequence is CASSFSPLGAGGTGELFF. The CDR3 DNA sequence: TGTGCCAGCAGTTTTTCGCCCCTGGGAGCGGGAGGAACCGGGGAGCTGTTTTTT.

The V and J genes are TRBV10-1 and TRBJ1-1, with D possibly matching TRBD1 (5 bases). V was trimmed by 5 bases and J by 0 bases, leaving 10 bases between them. In germline, CDR1 is WNHNN, CDR2 SYGVQD (reference sequence). This CDR3 has 14 residues. The CDR3 sequence is CASSLGQMNTEAFF. The CDR3 DNA is TGCGCCAGCAGTTTGGGGCAGATGAACACTGAAGCTTTCTTT.

CDR3 amino acids: CASSQDGRIAEAFF. CDR3 nucleotide sequence: TGCGCCAGCAGCCAAGACGGGAGGATAGCTGAAGCTTTCTTT. V and J are TRBV4-3 and TRBJ1-1; D gene ambiguous. The CDR3 runs 14 residues. Trimming removed 0 bases at V and 6 bases at J, with 11 bases between. Germline values: CDR1 LGHNA, CDR2 YSLEER.

This sequence joins TRBV7-2 and TRBJ2-7, with 8 positions matching TRBD1. Germline-derived CDR1 and CDR2 are SGHTA and FQGNSA. The CDR3 has 15 amino acids. Trimming removed 0 bases from V and 1 base from J; junction bases left unmatched: 2. The CDR3 sequence: CASSLAQGASYEQYF. CDR3 sequence (DNA): TGTGCCAGCAGCTTAGCGCAGGGGGCATCCTACGAGCAGTACTTC.

The chain is built from TRBV19 and TRBJ2-7, with 8 bases identical to TRBD2. The CDR3 has 15 residues. After removal of 6 bases from V and 2 bases from J, the junction contained 9 bases not matched to a gene. In germline, CDR1 is LNHDA, CDR2 SQIVND (reference sequence). The chain's CDR3 is CASSHGGGPAYEQYV. The CDR3 coding sequence is TGTGCCAGTAGCCACGGCGGGGGGCCCGCCTACGAGCAGTACGTC.

This chain joins TRBV28 and TRBJ2-5, with TRBD1 matching 9 bases. This CDR3 spans 15 amino acids. The trim removed 5 bases at V and 4 bases at J, leaving 8 bases unmatched. Germline V gives CDR1 MDHEN, CDR2 SYDVKM. CDR3 sequence: CASSPTGGASETQYF. In DNA form, the CDR3 reads TGTGCCAGCAGTCCTACAGGGGGCGCTTCAGAGACCCAGTACTTC.

This clone was observed a few times. The J gene is TRBJ2-5, the V gene TRBV10-3, with D maybe TRBD1 (5 bases). V lost 9 bases and J 7 bases, leaving 21 bases between the germline ends. Per the germline V gene, CDR1 is ENHRY and CDR2 is SYGVKD. This CDR3 has 14 amino acids. The CDR3 loop reads CAIGVSQNGVTQYF. Here the CDR3 DNA reads TGTGCCATAGGGGTCTCCCAAAACGGAGTGACCCAGTACTTC.

The chain uses TRBV11-3 and TRBJ2-7; tentative D call: TRBD2 (5 bases). Trimming cost V 3 bases and J 6 bases, with 9 bases left between them. Germline V gene data show CDR1 as SGHNT and CDR2 as YENEEA. The CDR3 length is 12 residues. The CDR3 nucleotides are TGTGCCAGCAGCTTGTCGGCGGGCGAGCAGTACTTC. Translation gives CASSLSAGEQYF.

The V call is TRBV28, the J call TRBJ2-3; 8 nucleotides match TRBD1. The CDR3 spans 13 residues. Losses at the gene ends were 7 bases for V and 1 base for J; bases not matched to a gene: 1. Germline V gene sequence: CDR1 MDHEN, CDR2 SYDVKM. CDR3 amino acids: CASTTGGTDTQYF. The CDR3 nucleotides are TGTGCCAGCACGACAGGGGGCACAGATACGCAGTATTTT.

This clone is a singleton in its sample. This chain uses TRBV28 with TRBJ2-5; D possibly corresponds to TRBD2 (5 bases). Trimming took 6 bases from V and 1 from J, leaving 15 bases between them. Germline CDR1 reads MDHEN; CDR2 reads SYDVKM. The CDR3 contains 15 residues. CDR3 amino acids: CASSPSAGVQETQYF. CDR3 DNA sequence: TGTGCCAGCAGCCCCAGTGCGGGCGTCCAAGAGACCCAGTACTTC.

The chain combines TRBV7-2 with TRBJ2-1; unclear D gene. V lost 1 base to trimming and J lost 10 bases, with 5 bases between them. CDR1 is SGHTA, CDR2 FQGNSA, per germline. The CDR3 contains 11 residues. CDR3 sequence: CASSLVREQFF. The CDR3 nucleotides read TGTGCCAGCAGCTTAGTTCGGGAGCAGTTCTTC.

The genes are TRBV5-5 and TRBJ2-5; D is unresolved. With 1 base removed from V and 3 bases from J, the gap between germline ends came to 7 bases. The CDR3 covers 13 residues. CDR1 is SGHKS and CDR2 is YYEKEE in the germline V gene (reference sequence). The CDR3 reads CASSLWQEETQYF. The CDR3 nucleotides are TGTGCCAGCAGCTTGTGGCAGGAAGAGACCCAGTACTTC.

The rearrangement links TRBV11-3 to TRBJ2-5; D might be TRBD1 (6 bases). CDR1 and CDR2 (germline): SGHNT, YENEEA. This CDR3 has 16 amino acids. V gave up 4 bases and J gave up 6 bases, with 21 bases separating them. CDR3 in amino acids: CASSSQTGTRDKTQYF. In DNA, the CDR3 is TGTGCCAGCAGCTCCCAAACCGGGACAAGGGACAAGACCCAGTACTTC.